A single sample is the source of the 14 T cell receptor beta chains below, sequenced in a study of long-term antiretroviral therapy in people with HIV. Survey level was the resolution at which the v3.0 immunoSEQ assay ran. The method was immunoSEQ multiplex PCR; TCRdb's version includes in-frame clones alone and lacks a portion of them. The sample shows fewer than 45,000 clones, 70% to 90% of them seen only once. The material was unsorted PBMCs, obtained 2.2 years after starting antiretroviral therapy. The receptors stem from a young man with HIV.

CDR3 nucleotide sequence: TGTGCCAGCAGTGCGGCAGGGCTAACTGAAGCTTTCTTT. This sequence encodes CASSAAGLTEAFF. The J gene is TRBJ1-1, the V gene TRBV2; a weak D match, TRBD1 (5 bases). Trimming took off 4 bases at V and 5 bases at J, with 11 bases between the two ends. The CDR3 sequence is 13 residues long. Germline CDR1 is SNHLY and CDR2 is FYNNEI.

This clone has just one count. The gene calls are TRBV25-1 and TRBJ2-7, with 7 bases fitting TRBD1. The germline CDR1 and CDR2 sequences are MGHDK and SYGVNS. V shed 6 bases and J 2 bases; nucleotides not matched to a gene: 10. The CDR3 runs 15 residues. The CDR3 DNA reads as TGTGCCAGCAGCCTCCCAGGGGGACAGACCTACGAGCAGTACTTC. This translates into CASSLPGGQTYEQYF.

This chain uses TRBV7-8 with TRBJ1-2; TRBD1 matches 8 bases. Germline V gene sequence: CDR1 SGHVS, CDR2 FQNEAQ. This CDR3 has 17 amino acids. The J segment lost 4 bases and the V segment lost 5 bases, leaving 15 bases of the junction unmatched. The CDR3 DNA sequence: TGTGCCAGCAGCCCTGATGGTGGGCAGGGGGCCCGCTATGGCTACACCTTC. Its translation: CASSPDGGQGARYGYTF.

This chain links TRBV5-4 with TRBJ2-7; 9 nucleotides match TRBD1. The CDR3 is 14 residues long. J gave up 5 bases and V 4 bases, and 7 bases lay outside the gene matches. CDR1 is SGHNT, CDR2 YYREEE, per germline (reference sequence). This chain's CDR3 is CASSPTGGRDEQYF. The CDR3 bases are TGTGCCAGCAGCCCGACAGGGGGGAGGGACGAGCAGTACTTC.

This clone was counted a single time. The J gene is TRBJ2-7, the V gene TRBV19, with 8 nucleotides matching TRBD2. Trimming took 10 bases from V and 1 from J; bases not matched to a gene: 9. CDR3 length equals 14 residues. Germline-derived CDR1 and CDR2 are LNHDA and SQIVND (reference sequence). The CDR3 sequence is CATSTGGSSYEQYF. The CDR3 bases are TGTGCCACTTCGACGGGGGGGTCATCCTACGAGCAGTACTTC.

The table lists this clone with a few counts. This chain connects TRBV30 to TRBJ1-2, with D maybe TRBD1 (6 bases). Looked up from germline, CDR1 is GTSNPN and CDR2 is SVGIG (reference sequence). Deletions cut 1 base from V and 4 bases from J, with 22 bases between. The CDR3 runs to 17 residues. The CDR3 protein is CAWSGGETGGGSYGYTF. CDR3 coding DNA: TGTGCCTGGAGTGGTGGGGAGACGGGGGGCGGATCCTATGGCTACACCTTC.

The rearrangement links TRBV9 to TRBJ2-1; D is undetermined. Between the trimmed V and J ends, which lost 7 bases and 6 bases, there was a span of 20 bases. Per germline, CDR1 SGDLS and CDR2 YYNGEE. The length of the CDR3 is 15 residues. The CDR3 is CASSALGGALNEQFF. The DNA of the CDR3 is TGTGCCAGCTCCGCGTTGGGCGGAGCCCTCAATGAGCAGTTCTTC.

This clone came up a few times. V is TRBV5-5 and J is TRBJ2-2; D is unclear. Germline V lookup: CDR1 SGHKS, CDR2 YYEKEE (reference sequence). The CDR3 is 16 residues long. Trimming left V 0 bases short and J 0 bases short, with 9 bases between. The CDR3: CASSLEFWANTGELFF. DNA for the CDR3: TGTGCCAGCAGCTTGGAATTCTGGGCGAACACCGGGGAGCTGTTTTTT.

The genes are TRBV30 and TRBJ2-3; 7 nucleotides match TRBD2. CDR1 is GTSNPN and CDR2 is SVGIG in the germline V gene (reference sequence). Germline trimming cut 0 bases from V and 4 bases from J; bases unmatched to any gene: 4. This CDR3 comprises 14 residues. CDR3 residues: CAWSVRGSPDTQYF. In DNA, the CDR3 is TGTGCCTGGAGTGTACGCGGGAGCCCAGATACGCAGTATTTT.

The J gene is TRBJ2-2, the V gene TRBV18; tentatively, D is TRBD1 or TRBD2 (5 bases each). CDR3 length: 15 residues. V lost 4 bases and J lost 1, with 10 bases in between. Per germline, CDR1 KGHSH and CDR2 LQKENI. The CDR3 loop is CASSRAGRNTGELFF. DNA for the CDR3: TGTGCCAGCTCACGAGCAGGGAGGAACACCGGGGAGCTGTTTTTT.

The chain links TRBV6-5 to TRBJ1-1; D unresolved. The CDR3 totals 14 residues. The V end lost 2 bases, the J end lost 4 bases, and 11 bases lay between the germline ends. Germline V lookup: CDR1 MNHEY, CDR2 SVGAGI. The CDR3 reads CASSYGGFGTEAFF. DNA for the CDR3: TGTGCCAGCAGTTACGGAGGGTTTGGCACTGAAGCTTTCTTT.

The rearrangement uses TRBV11-2 and TRBJ1-3, with D perhaps TRBD1 (5 bases). The CDR3 covers 17 residues. Germline V gene data show CDR1 as SGHAT and CDR2 as FQNNGV. V was cut by 5 bases and J by 3 bases, with 20 bases left in between. CDR3 protein: CASSASRPGPSGNTIYF. The CDR3, as DNA: TGTGCCAGCAGCGCTAGCCGCCCGGGGCCAAGTGGAAACACCATATATTTT.

This clone was observed a few times. V is TRBV7-9 and J is TRBJ1-5, with no clear D. In germline, CDR1 is SEHNR, CDR2 FQNEAQ (reference sequence). Trimming pared 3 bases from V and 0 bases from J, leaving 6 bases between. CDR3 length: 14 residues. The CDR3 DNA reads TGTGCCAGCAGCTTGAAAGATAGCAATCAGCCCCAGCATTTT. Protein: CASSLKDSNQPQHF.

CDR3 nucleotide sequence: TGTGCCAGCACGGGAGGGCCAAACAATGAGCAGTTCTTC. Its protein product is CASTGGPNNEQFF. This rearrangement joins TRBV2 to TRBJ2-1; TRBD2 aligns across 8 bases. J was trimmed by 5 bases and V by 7 bases; bases with no gene match: 4. This CDR3 has 13 amino acids. Germline CDR1 reads SNHLY; CDR2 reads FYNNEI.